Below are 10 T cell receptor beta chains sequenced from a single sample in a study of T cell responses to AZD1222 COVID-19 vaccine. Data came from immunoSEQ multiplex PCR; TCRdb stores just in-frame clones and leaves some out. The data show about 100,000 clones, with about 87% seen just once and approximately 16% held by the top ten. Sequenced material: peripheral blood, taken on day 0 of AZD1222 vaccination. These TCRs come from an adult in good health.

The chain carries TRBV5-4 and TRBJ2-1; D remains unclear. Germline CDR1 and CDR2: SGHNT and YYREEE (reference sequence). The V and J ends lost 3 bases and 8 bases respectively, with 15 bases between them. The CDR3 spans 14 residues. CDR3 residues: CASSSTSGYDEQFF. The CDR3 bases are TGTGCCAGCAGCTCTACGAGTGGGTACGATGAGCAGTTCTTC.

The chain joins TRBV19 to TRBJ2-2; tentatively, D is TRBD1 (5 bases). Germline assignment: CDR1 LNHDA and CDR2 SQIVND (reference sequence). V was trimmed by 7 bases and J by 0 bases, leaving 18 bases between them. CDR3 length: 17 residues. The CDR3 protein is CASNHLGQLPNTGELFF. CDR3 in DNA: TGTGCCAGTAACCACCTGGGGCAGCTCCCGAACACCGGGGAGCTGTTTTTT.

The rearrangement links TRBV15 to TRBJ1-2; 8 nucleotides match TRBD1. The germline CDR1 and CDR2 sequences are LNHNV and YYDKDF (reference sequence). The CDR3 loop spans 15 amino acids. J gave up 8 bases and V 0 bases, and 8 bases lay outside the gene matches. CDR3 protein: CATSRDRGQGGGYTF. The CDR3 DNA reads as TGTGCCACCAGCAGAGATCGAGGACAGGGAGGAGGCTACACCTTC. Full variable domain (outside the CDR3, taken from reference TRBV15 and TRBJ1-2): DAMVIQNPRYQVTQFGKPVTLSCSQTLNHNVMYWYQQKSSQAPKLLFHYYDKDFNNEADTPDNFQSRRPNTSFCFLDIRSPGLGDTAMYLCATSRDRGQGGGYTFGSGTRLTVV.

The chain has TRBV19 and TRBJ1-2; TRBD1 matches at 7 bases. V dropped 0 bases and J dropped 5; count of bases not matched to a gene: 3. The CDR3 has 14 residues. Germline V gene data show CDR1 as LNHDA and CDR2 as SQIVND (reference sequence). The CDR3 sequence: CASSIDGTDYGYTF. DNA of the CDR3: TGTGCCAGTAGTATAGATGGGACAGATTATGGCTACACCTTC.

The chain links TRBV6-6 to TRBJ2-7; 9 bases line up with TRBD1. The CDR3 spans 14 residues. V was pared by 5 bases and J by 6 bases, with 8 bases of the junction left unmatched. Per the germline V gene, CDR1 is MNHNY and CDR2 is SVGAGI (reference sequence). As DNA, the CDR3 is TGTGCCAGCAGTAACATACAGGGGGCAGGCGAGCAGTACTTC. Translating gives CASSNIQGAGEQYF.

The chain joins TRBV27 to TRBJ1-1; 9 bases fit TRBD1. V dropped 0 bases and J dropped 4; count of bases not matched to a gene: 6. The germline V gene has CDR1 MNHEY and CDR2 SMNVEV (reference sequence). The CDR3 sequence is 16 residues long. Written as DNA, the CDR3 is TGTGCCAGCAGTTTATCGGGGACAGGGCTGGGCACTGAAGCTTTCTTT. The encoded protein is CASSLSGTGLGTEAFF.

Only a few counts were recorded for this clone. This chain connects TRBV5-1 to TRBJ1-6; TRBD1 might be the D (6 bases). There are 16 residues in the CDR3. Trimming shortened V by 4 bases and J by 6 bases, and 17 bases separated the two germline ends. Germline V gives CDR1 SGHRS, CDR2 YFSETQ. In DNA form, the CDR3 reads TGCGCCAGCAGCGCACAGGGACGGGTTGGTAATTCACCCCTCCACTTT. Translating gives CASSAQGRVGNSPLHF.

V and J are TRBV6-1 and TRBJ2-2; D tentatively fits TRBD1 or TRBD2 (5 bases each). Deletions cut 4 bases from V and 7 bases from J, with 19 bases between. Germline CDR1 reads MNHNS; CDR2 reads SASEGT. This CDR3 is 16 amino acids long. Here the CDR3 reads CASSARTGAEGGELFF. CDR3 nucleotides: TGTGCCAGCAGTGCTCGAACCGGGGCCGAGGGCGGGGAGCTGTTTTTT.

The chain has TRBV7-3 and TRBJ2-2; D gene unclear. The CDR3 runs to 15 residues. V was cut by 6 bases and J by 6 bases, with 17 bases left in between. Germline CDR1 reads SGHTA; CDR2 reads FQGTGA. The CDR3: CASSAMVGRAGELFF. The CDR3, as DNA: TGTGCCAGCAGTGCGATGGTGGGAAGGGCCGGGGAGCTGTTTTTT. The full variable domain, in which reference TRBV7-3 and TRBJ2-2 provide the parts outside the CDR3, is GAGVSQTPSNKVTEKGKYVELRCDPISGHTALYWYRQSLGQGPEFLIYFQGTGAADDSGLPNDRFFAVRPEGSVSTLKIQRTERGDSAVYLCASSAMVGRAGELFFGEGSRLTVL.

The chain has TRBV5-1 and TRBJ2-7; possible D gene TRBD2, 6 bases. Trimming removed 3 bases from V and 0 bases from J, with 10 bases in between. CDR3 length: 14 residues. The germline V gene encodes CDR1 SGHRS and CDR2 YFSETQ. The CDR3 protein is CASSWGEPSYEQYF. CDR3 bases: TGCGCCAGCAGCTGGGGGGAACCCTCCTACGAGCAGTACTTC.